A single sample gave rise to the 30 T cell receptor beta chains below, sequenced in a study of blood T cell repertoires in COVID-19. Clones were sequenced by immunoSEQ multiplex PCR, and TCRdb holds only the in-frame ones, with some missing. The sample comprises 120,000 to 150,000 clones, 84% of which are singletons, and less than 4% rests with the top ten. Sample: PBMCs or T cells enriched from blood (not recorded which). These receptors were obtained from a woman aged 50 to 65 with acute COVID-19.

This chain links TRBV9 with TRBJ2-1; 9 positions match TRBD2. The germline gives CDR1 SGDLS, CDR2 YYNGEE. This CDR3 has 15 amino acids. V lost 0 bases, J lost 5 bases, and 3 bases stayed unmatched. CDR3 in amino acids: CASSVGLAGNNEQFF. CDR3 bases: TGTGCCAGCAGCGTAGGGCTAGCGGGGAACAATGAGCAGTTCTTC. Looking up the rest from reference TRBV9 and TRBJ2-1 gives the full variable domain: DSGVTQTPKHLITATGQRVTLRCSPRSGDLSVYWYQQSLDQGLQFLIQYYNGEERAKGNILERFSAQQFPDLHSELNLSSLELGDSALYFCASSVGLAGNNEQFFGPGTRLTVL.

This clone came up once. The genes are TRBV7-2 and TRBJ2-7, with TRBD2 identical over 10 bases. The CDR3 sequence is 16 residues long. V was pared by 3 bases and J by 4 bases, with 9 bases of the junction left unmatched. Germline CDR1 is SGHTA and CDR2 is FQGNSA. The CDR3 loop reads CASSFGQREGVYEQYF. CDR3 in DNA: TGTGCCAGCAGCTTCGGACAGCGGGAGGGCGTTTACGAGCAGTACTTC.

This sequence joins TRBV7-9 and TRBJ2-1, with D possibly matching TRBD2 (6 bases). Between the trimmed V and J ends, which lost 4 bases and 4 bases, there was a span of 8 bases. The CDR3 consists of 13 residues. The V gene's germline CDR1 is SEHNR and CDR2 FQNEAQ (reference sequence). The CDR3 loop reads CASSSGSYNEQFF. The CDR3 DNA sequence: TGTGCCAGCAGCTCCGGGAGTTACAATGAGCAGTTCTTC.

CDR3 sequence reads: CASSQDSRNNQPQHF. The CDR3 DNA sequence: TGTGCCAGCAGCCAGGACAGCCGCAACAATCAGCCCCAGCATTTT. The chain employs TRBV7-6 and TRBJ1-5; D might be TRBD1 (6 bases). The CDR3 loop spans 15 amino acids. Germline CDR1 SGHVS, CDR2 FNYEAQ. V was clipped by 5 bases and J by 3 bases, with 14 bases between them.

This clone is a singleton in its sample. The V and J genes are TRBV2 and TRBJ1-1; D possibly corresponds to TRBD1 (5 bases). This CDR3 has 13 residues. Deletions cut 2 bases from V and 2 bases from J, with 6 bases between. Germline V gene data show CDR1 as SNHLY and CDR2 as FYNNEI. The CDR3 loop reads CASSEQGNTEAFF. CDR3 nucleotide sequence: TGTGCCAGCAGTGAACAGGGTAACACTGAAGCTTTCTTT.

The chain links TRBV9 to TRBJ2-5; TRBD2 might be the D (5 bases). V shed 0 bases and J shed 0 bases, with 9 bases lying between them. Germline assignment: CDR1 SGDLS and CDR2 YYNGEE. CDR3 length: 15 amino acids. CDR3 residues: CASSVGGGDQETQYF. In nucleotides, the CDR3 is TGTGCCAGCAGCGTAGGCGGAGGAGACCAAGAGACCCAGTACTTC.

The V and J genes are TRBV27 and TRBJ1-4, with a possible D match to TRBD1 (6 bases). Per germline, CDR1 MNHEY and CDR2 SMNVEV (reference sequence). Deletions cut 5 bases from V and 7 bases from J, with 17 bases between. This CDR3 is built from 15 residues. DNA of the CDR3: TGTGCCAGCAGTGACACCCAGGGGCAGGGTGAAAAACTGTTTTTT. It translates to CASSDTQGQGEKLFF. The whole variable domain, remainder taken from reference TRBV27 and TRBJ1-4, is EAQVTQNPRYLITVTGKKLTVTCSQNMNHEYMSWYRQDPGLGLRQIYYSMNVEVTDKGDVPEGYKVSRKEKRNFPLILESPSPNQTSLYFCASSDTQGQGEKLFFGSGTQLSVL.

The rearrangement links TRBV4-1 to TRBJ2-7, with 9 bases fitting TRBD1. From germline, CDR1 is MGHRA and CDR2 YSYEKL. The CDR3 is made up of 15 amino acids. V lost 4 bases and J lost 6; bases outside the gene matches: 10. CDR3 loop: CASSRGGTGGREQYF. The CDR3 DNA sequence: TGCGCCAGCAGCCGGGGGGGCACAGGGGGCCGCGAGCAGTACTTC.

Notes on this clone: The CDR3 carries no conserved terminal phenylalanine or tryptophan, so it likely arises from a read error. No DNA is shown, since the ends of the CDR3 on it are uncertain; the CDR3 is the one TCRdb lists. J is TRBJ1-2 and V is TRBV12-3 or TRBV12-4. The CDR3 comprises 8 residues, both ends counted. This CDR3 is CASSWVME.

The gene calls are TRBV6-6 and TRBJ1-6; D is ambiguous. The length of the CDR3 is 15 residues. Germline-derived CDR1 and CDR2 are MNHNY and SVGAGI (reference sequence). Trimming removed 2 bases from V and 8 bases from J, with 13 bases in between. The CDR3 sequence is CASSYSWRGDSPLHF. Written as DNA, the CDR3 is TGTGCCAGCAGTTACAGTTGGCGGGGTGATTCACCCCTCCACTTT.

The rearrangement joins TRBV6-1 to TRBJ1-4; D possibly corresponds to TRBD1 (5 bases). V lost 6 bases to trimming and J lost 8 bases, with 13 bases between them. Germline lookup yields CDR1 MNHNS and CDR2 SASEGT. The length of the CDR3 is 13 residues. The CDR3 here is CASSLRQGEKLFF. CDR3 bases: TGTGCCAGCAGCTTGCGGCAGGGAGAAAAACTGTTTTTT.

The J gene is TRBJ1-4, the V gene TRBV3-1 (or the pseudogene TRBV3-2), with no clear D. Germline V lookup: CDR1 LGHDT, CDR2 YNNKEL (reference sequence). Trimming shortened V by 3 bases and J by 7 bases, and 18 bases separated the two germline ends. The CDR3 consists of 16 residues. The CDR3 here is CASSQDPPGRSEKLFF. CDR3 coding DNA: TGTGCCAGCAGCCAGGATCCCCCGGGGAGGTCTGAAAAACTGTTTTTT.

This clone came up once. The chain links TRBV29-1 to TRBJ2-4; the D gene is possibly TRBD1 (6 bases). Trimming shortened V by 7 bases and J by 0 bases, and 7 bases separated the two germline ends. Germline assignment: CDR1 SQVTM and CDR2 ANQGSEA. CDR3 size: 12 residues. CDR3 sequence (DNA): TGCAGCGGGACAGTAGCCAAAAACATTCAGTACTTC. As protein: CSGTVAKNIQYF. Using reference TRBV29-1 and TRBJ2-4 for the parts outside the CDR3, the full variable domain is SAVISQKPSRDICQRGTSLTIQCQVDSQVTMMFWYRQQPGQSLTLIATANQGSEATYESGFVIDKFPISRPNLTFSTLTVSNMSPEDSSIYLCSGTVAKNIQYFGAGTRLSVL.

This clone was observed a handful of times. V is TRBV27 and J is TRBJ1-2, with a possible D match to TRBD1 (6 bases). Trimming removed 3 bases at V and 8 bases at J, with 16 bases between. CDR1 and CDR2 (germline): MNHEY, SMNVEV (reference sequence). The CDR3 consists of 14 residues. CDR3 bases: TGTGCCAGCAGTTTTAGGGCACAGGGTCGCGGCTACACCTTC. Its translation: CASSFRAQGRGYTF.

This rearrangement joins TRBV19 to TRBJ2-3; D is undetermined. V was clipped by 4 bases and J by 1 base, with 15 bases between them. This CDR3 region has 16 residues. The germline V gene encodes CDR1 LNHDA and CDR2 SQIVND (reference sequence). The CDR3 sequence: CASSNHPGIRTDTQYF. CDR3 DNA sequence: TGTGCCAGTAGTAACCACCCCGGTATCCGCACAGATACGCAGTATTTT.

The gene calls are TRBV9 and TRBJ2-5; the match to TRBD2 covers 7 bases. The V gene's germline CDR1 is SGDLS and CDR2 YYNGEE. V lost 0 bases, J lost 3 bases, and 5 bases stayed unmatched. CDR3 length: 15 residues. The CDR3 loop reads CASSVAGGGKETQYF. CDR3 DNA: TGTGCCAGCAGCGTAGCTGGGGGGGGGAAAGAGACCCAGTACTTC.

The chain is built from TRBV27 and TRBJ1-6; 7 positions agree with TRBD1. This CDR3 spans 18 amino acids. The V gene's germline CDR1 is MNHEY and CDR2 SMNVEV (reference sequence). V lost 8 bases and J lost 9; bases outside the gene matches: 22. The CDR3 DNA is TGTGCCAGCCGCACCATTTTCGGGTCAGACAGGGATGCTTCACCCCTCCACTTT. Its translation is CASRTIFGSDRDASPLHF.

In this sample, this clone turned up a few times. The V call is TRBV9, the J call TRBJ2-5; 8 bases fit TRBD1. The CDR3 is 15 residues long. Germline lookup yields CDR1 SGDLS and CDR2 YYNGEE. The trim removed 4 bases at V and 4 bases at J, leaving 9 bases unmatched. Here the CDR3 DNA reads TGTGCCAGCAGCCTATCGCAGGGGGCCGTAGAGACCCAGTACTTC. Translating it yields CASSLSQGAVETQYF.

The table lists this clone with a count of one. The chain couples TRBV9 to TRBJ2-7; TRBD1 matches 8 bases. V lost 0 bases and J lost 1; bases outside the gene matches: 6. CDR1 SGDLS and CDR2 YYNGEE come from the germline V gene. The CDR3 extends over 16 amino acids. The CDR3 protein is CASSVDHRGISYEQYF. The CDR3 coding sequence is TGTGCCAGCAGCGTAGATCACAGGGGGATTTCCTACGAGCAGTACTTC.

J is TRBJ2-2 and V is TRBV30; TRBD2 agrees at 9 bases. This CDR3 has 14 amino acids. In germline, CDR1 is GTSNPN, CDR2 SVGIG (reference sequence). The V and J ends lost 2 bases and 6 bases, in that order; junction bases with no gene match: 4. DNA for the CDR3: TGTGCCTGGAGTTTAGCGGGAGTTGCCGGGGAGCTGTTTTTT. Its translation: CAWSLAGVAGELFF.

The chain links TRBV9 to TRBJ2-7; 10 bases align to TRBD2. Per the germline V gene, CDR1 is SGDLS and CDR2 is YYNGEE. Trimming took 0 bases from V and 3 from J; bases not matched to a gene: 6. CDR3 size: 16 residues. Here the CDR3 reads CASSVGLSSGSYEQYF. The CDR3 DNA reads as TGTGCCAGCAGCGTAGGGTTGTCTAGCGGGAGCTACGAGCAGTACTTC.

This sequence joins TRBV4-1 and TRBJ2-3; D might be TRBD2 (5 bases). Germline V lookup: CDR1 MGHRA, CDR2 YSYEKL. Between the trimmed V and J ends, which lost 1 base and 2 bases, there was a span of 13 bases. CDR3 size: 16 residues. The CDR3 nucleotides read TGCGCCAGCAGCCAAGTTGACCTCGGGGTCACAGATACGCAGTATTTT. It codes for CASSQVDLGVTDTQYF.

This rearrangement joins TRBV29-1 to TRBJ1-1, with D uncertain. The CDR3 covers 13 residues. The ends were cut back, 4 bases at V and 6 bases at J, with 15 bases in the middle. Looked up from germline, CDR1 is SQVTM and CDR2 is ANQGSEA. CDR3 protein: CSVALPVKSEAFF. The CDR3 DNA sequence: TGCAGCGTTGCCTTGCCGGTCAAGTCTGAAGCTTTCTTT. The complete variable domain, with remaining parts taken from reference TRBV29-1 and TRBJ1-1, reads SAVISQKPSRDICQRGTSLTIQCQVDSQVTMMFWYRQQPGQSLTLIATANQGSEATYESGFVIDKFPISRPNLTFSTLTVSNMSPEDSSIYLCSVALPVKSEAFFGQGTRLTVV.

CDR3 DNA sequence: TGTGCCAGCAGCCTCGACTCACTAGCGGGAGGGACCGGGGAGCTGTTTTTT. Protein: CASSLDSLAGGTGELFF. This rearrangement joins TRBV7-3 to TRBJ2-2; 13 nucleotides agree with TRBD2. The ends lost 5 bases at V and 5 bases at J; junction bases unmatched: 8. This CDR3 spans 17 amino acids. Germline loops: CDR1 SGHTA, CDR2 FQGTGA.

This chain links TRBV9 with TRBJ1-6, with D perhaps TRBD1 (5 bases). CDR1 is SGDLS, CDR2 YYNGEE, per germline. The ends were cut back, 3 bases at V and 9 bases at J, with 16 bases in the middle. This CDR3 has 15 residues. The CDR3 sequence is CASSGTGNPISPLHF. In nucleotides, the CDR3 is TGTGCCAGCAGCGGAACAGGCAACCCCATTTCACCCCTCCACTTT.

The gene calls are TRBV27 and TRBJ1-4, with 10 bases lining up with TRBD1. Looked up from germline, CDR1 is MNHEY and CDR2 is SMNVEV (reference sequence). The junction had 1 base not matched to a gene; V was cut back by 6 bases and J by 3 bases. There are 14 residues in the CDR3. The CDR3: CASRGTGANEKLFF. CDR3 coding DNA: TGTGCCAGCAGAGGGACAGGGGCTAATGAAAAACTGTTTTTT.

This clone showed up just a few times. V is TRBV3-1 (or the pseudogene TRBV3-2) and J is TRBJ2-1, with a possible D match to TRBD2 (6 bases). Deletions cut 4 bases from V and 9 bases from J, with 16 bases between. From germline, CDR1 is LGHDT and CDR2 YNNKEL (reference sequence). This CDR3 is 14 amino acids long. CDR3 residues: CASSPRWGEREQFF. In nucleotides, the CDR3 is TGTGCCAGCAGCCCCAGGTGGGGGGAGCGTGAGCAGTTCTTC.

V usage is TRBV24-1 and J usage is TRBJ2-3; D is perhaps TRBD1 (6 bases). From germline, CDR1 is KGHDR and CDR2 SFDVKD. The CDR3 covers 13 residues. Trimming removed 9 bases from V and 3 bases from J, with 12 bases in between. The CDR3 DNA is TGTGCCACCCGACCGACAGGAACAGATACGCAGTATTTT. Protein sequence: CATRPTGTDTQYF.

The chain recombines TRBV7-8 with TRBJ2-5; 7 positions match TRBD2. Germline CDR1 reads SGHVS; CDR2 reads FQNEAQ. The CDR3 contains 17 residues. Trimming took 1 base from V and 3 from J; bases not matched to a gene: 11. The CDR3 is CASSLDSPGRGEETQYF. In DNA form, the CDR3 reads TGTGCCAGCAGCTTAGATTCCCCGGGACGGGGGGAAGAGACCCAGTACTTC.

This clone has just one count. The chain combines TRBV7-2 with TRBJ1-2; a possible D gene is TRBD1 (6 bases). The CDR3 spans 15 residues. V lost 6 bases to trimming and J lost 4 bases, with 18 bases between them. The germline V gene has CDR1 SGHTA and CDR2 FQGNSA. CDR3 region: CASSNRDTVLYGYTF. CDR3 nucleotide sequence: TGTGCCAGCAGTAACCGGGACACCGTTCTCTATGGCTACACCTTC.